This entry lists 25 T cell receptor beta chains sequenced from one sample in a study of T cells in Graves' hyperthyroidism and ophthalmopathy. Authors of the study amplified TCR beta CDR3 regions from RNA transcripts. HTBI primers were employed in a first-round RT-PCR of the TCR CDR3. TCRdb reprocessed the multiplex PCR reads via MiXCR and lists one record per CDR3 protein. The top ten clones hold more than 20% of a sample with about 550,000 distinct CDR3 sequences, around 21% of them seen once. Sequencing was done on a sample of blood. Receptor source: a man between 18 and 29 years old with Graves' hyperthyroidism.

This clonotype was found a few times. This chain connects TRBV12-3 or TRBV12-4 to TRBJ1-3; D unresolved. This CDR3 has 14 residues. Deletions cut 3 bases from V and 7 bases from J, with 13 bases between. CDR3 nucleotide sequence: TGTGCCAGCAGTTTCGGAAACCTCCTGAACACCATATATTTT. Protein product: CASSFGNLLNTIYF.

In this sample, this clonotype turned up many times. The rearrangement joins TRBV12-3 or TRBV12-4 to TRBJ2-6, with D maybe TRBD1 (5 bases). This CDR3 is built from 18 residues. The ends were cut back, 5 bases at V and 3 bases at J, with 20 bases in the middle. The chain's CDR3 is CASSDVGYRSFGANVLTF. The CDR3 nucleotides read TGTGCCAGCAGTGATGTGGGATACAGGTCCTTTGGGGCCAACGTCCTGACTTTC.

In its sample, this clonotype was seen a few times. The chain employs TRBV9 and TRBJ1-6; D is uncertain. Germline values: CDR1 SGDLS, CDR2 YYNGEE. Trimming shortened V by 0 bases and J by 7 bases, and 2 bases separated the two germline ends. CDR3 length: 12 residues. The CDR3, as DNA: TGTGCCAGCAGCGTAGTGAATTCACCCCTCCACTTT. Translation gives CASSVVNSPLHF.

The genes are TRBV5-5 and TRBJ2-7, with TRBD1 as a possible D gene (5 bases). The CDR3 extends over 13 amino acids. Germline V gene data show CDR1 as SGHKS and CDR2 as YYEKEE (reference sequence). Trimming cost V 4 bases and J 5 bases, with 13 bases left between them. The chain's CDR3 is CASSLFQGNEQYF. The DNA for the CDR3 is TGTGCCAGCAGCCTTTTCCAGGGTAACGAGCAGTACTTC.

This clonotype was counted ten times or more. DNA of the CDR3: TGTGCCACCGCCGACCGGGACAGGGTTTACGAGCAGTACTTC. Translation: CATADRDRVYEQYF. The gene calls are TRBV10-3 and TRBJ2-7; 9 bases match TRBD1. This CDR3 has 14 amino acids. Germline trimming cut 10 bases from V and 4 bases from J; bases unmatched to any gene: 11. Germline lookup yields CDR1 ENHRY and CDR2 SYGVKD.

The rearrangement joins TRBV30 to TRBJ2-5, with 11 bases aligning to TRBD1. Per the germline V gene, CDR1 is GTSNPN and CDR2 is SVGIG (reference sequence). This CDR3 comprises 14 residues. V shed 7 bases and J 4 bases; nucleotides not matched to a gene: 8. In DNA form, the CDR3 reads TGTGCCTCGACCGGACAGGGGGCAACAGAGACCCAGTACTTC. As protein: CASTGQGATETQYF.

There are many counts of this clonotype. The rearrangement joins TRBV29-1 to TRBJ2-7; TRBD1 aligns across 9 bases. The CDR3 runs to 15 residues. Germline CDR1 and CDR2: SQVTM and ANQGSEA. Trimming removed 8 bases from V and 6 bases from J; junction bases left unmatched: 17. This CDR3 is CSITGTGTHLAEQYF. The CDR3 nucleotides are TGCAGCATTACCGGGACAGGGACTCATCTAGCCGAGCAGTACTTC.

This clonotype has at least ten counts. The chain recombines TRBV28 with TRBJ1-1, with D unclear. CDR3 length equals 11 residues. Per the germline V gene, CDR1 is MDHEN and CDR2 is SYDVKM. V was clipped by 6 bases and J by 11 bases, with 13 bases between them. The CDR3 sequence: CASSKGGGAFF. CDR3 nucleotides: TGTGCCAGCAGCAAAGGTGGTGGGGCTTTCTTT.

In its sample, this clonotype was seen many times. CDR3 DNA sequence: TGTGCCTGCCACTCCCAGGGAGGGAATCAGCCCCAGCATTTT. Its protein is CACHSQGGNQPQHF. The chain couples TRBV9 to TRBJ1-5; a weak D match, TRBD1 (5 bases). The germline gives CDR1 SGDLS, CDR2 YYNGEE. V lost 10 bases to trimming and J lost 4 bases, with 18 bases between them. CDR3 length: 14 residues.

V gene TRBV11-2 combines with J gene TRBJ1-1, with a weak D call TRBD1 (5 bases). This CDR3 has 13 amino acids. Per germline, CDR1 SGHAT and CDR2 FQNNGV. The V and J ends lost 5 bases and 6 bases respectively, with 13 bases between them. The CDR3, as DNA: TGTGCCAGCAGCGGCCAGGGTACCGCTGAAGCTTTCTTT. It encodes CASSGQGTAEAFF.

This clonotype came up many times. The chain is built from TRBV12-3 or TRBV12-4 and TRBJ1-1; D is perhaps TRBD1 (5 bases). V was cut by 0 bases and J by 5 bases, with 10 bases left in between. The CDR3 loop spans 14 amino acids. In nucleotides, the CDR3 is TGTGCCAGCAGTTTAGCAACAGGAGGGACTGAAGCTTTCTTT. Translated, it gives CASSLATGGTEAFF.

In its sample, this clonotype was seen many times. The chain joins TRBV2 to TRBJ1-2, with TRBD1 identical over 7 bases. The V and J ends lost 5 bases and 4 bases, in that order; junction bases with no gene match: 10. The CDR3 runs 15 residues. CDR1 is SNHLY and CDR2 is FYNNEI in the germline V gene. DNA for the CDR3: TGTGCCAGCAGTCCAGGGGGGTTTGGGGGCTATGGCTACACCTTC. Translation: CASSPGGFGGYGYTF.

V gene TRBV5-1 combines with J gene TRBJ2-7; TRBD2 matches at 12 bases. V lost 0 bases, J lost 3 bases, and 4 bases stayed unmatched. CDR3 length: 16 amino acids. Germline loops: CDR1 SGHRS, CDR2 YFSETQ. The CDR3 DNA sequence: TGCGCCAGCAGCTTGGATCCTAGCGGGGGGGTCTACGAGCAGTACTTC. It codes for CASSLDPSGGVYEQYF.

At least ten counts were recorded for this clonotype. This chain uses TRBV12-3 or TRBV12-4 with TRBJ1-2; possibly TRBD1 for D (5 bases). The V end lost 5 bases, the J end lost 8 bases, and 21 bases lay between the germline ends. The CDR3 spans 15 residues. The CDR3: CASSPMAGTFRGYTF. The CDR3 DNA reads TGTGCCAGCAGTCCCATGGCTGGGACCTTTCGAGGCTACACCTTC.

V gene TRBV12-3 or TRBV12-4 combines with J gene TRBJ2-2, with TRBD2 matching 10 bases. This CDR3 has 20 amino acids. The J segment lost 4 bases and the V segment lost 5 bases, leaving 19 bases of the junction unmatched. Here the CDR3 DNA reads TGTGCCAGCAGTATAGACATCCCCATAGCGGGAGGCCATTTCACCGGGGAGCTGTTTTTT. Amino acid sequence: CASSIDIPIAGGHFTGELFF.

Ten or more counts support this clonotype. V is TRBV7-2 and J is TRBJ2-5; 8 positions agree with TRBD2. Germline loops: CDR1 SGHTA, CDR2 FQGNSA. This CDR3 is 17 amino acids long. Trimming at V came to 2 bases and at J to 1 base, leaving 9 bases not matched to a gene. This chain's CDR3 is CASSLRGGFRFQETQYF. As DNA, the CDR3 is TGTGCCAGCAGCTTACGGGGGGGGTTCAGATTCCAAGAGACCCAGTACTTC.

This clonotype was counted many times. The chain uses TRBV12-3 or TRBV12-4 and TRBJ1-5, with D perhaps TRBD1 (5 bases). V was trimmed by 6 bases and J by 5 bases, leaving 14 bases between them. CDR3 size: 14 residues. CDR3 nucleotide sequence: TGTGCCAGCAGCAACCGGGACCAAGATCAGCCCCAGCATTTT. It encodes CASSNRDQDQPQHF.

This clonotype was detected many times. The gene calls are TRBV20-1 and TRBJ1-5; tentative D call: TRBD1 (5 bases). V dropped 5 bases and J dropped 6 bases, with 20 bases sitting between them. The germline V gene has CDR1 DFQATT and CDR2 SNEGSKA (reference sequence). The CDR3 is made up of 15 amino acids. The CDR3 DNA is TGCAGTGCTGGCGAGAGGGGTGGTCCGGGTCAGCCCCAGCATTTT. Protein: CSAGERGGPGQPQHF.

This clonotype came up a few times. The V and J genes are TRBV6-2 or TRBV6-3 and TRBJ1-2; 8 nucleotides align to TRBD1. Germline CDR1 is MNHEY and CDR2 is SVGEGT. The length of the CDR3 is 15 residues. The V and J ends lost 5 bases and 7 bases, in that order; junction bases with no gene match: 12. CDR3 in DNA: TGTGCCAGCAGTCCTCCGGCAGGGGGCCGCCTTGGCTACACCTTC. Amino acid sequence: CASSPPAGGRLGYTF.

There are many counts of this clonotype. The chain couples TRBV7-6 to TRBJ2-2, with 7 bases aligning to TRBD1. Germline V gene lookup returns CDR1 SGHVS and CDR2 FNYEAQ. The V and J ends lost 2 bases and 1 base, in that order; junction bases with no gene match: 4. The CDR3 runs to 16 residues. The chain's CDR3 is CASSLQTGLNTGELFF. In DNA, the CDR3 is TGTGCCAGCAGCTTACAGACAGGGTTGAACACCGGGGAGCTGTTTTTT.

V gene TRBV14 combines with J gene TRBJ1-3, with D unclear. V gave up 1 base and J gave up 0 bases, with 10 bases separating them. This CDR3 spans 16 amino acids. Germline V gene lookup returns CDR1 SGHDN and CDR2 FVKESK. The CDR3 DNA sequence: TGTGCCAGCAGCCAAGGGAATGGGTTCTCTGGAAACACCATATATTTT. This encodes CASSQGNGFSGNTIYF. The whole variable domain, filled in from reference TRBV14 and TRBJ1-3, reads EAGVTQFPSHSVIEKGQTVTLRCDPISGHDNLYWYRRVMGKEIKFLLHFVKESKQDESGMPNNRFLAERTGGTYSTLKVQPAELEDSGVYFCASSQGNGFSGNTIYFGEGSWLTVV.

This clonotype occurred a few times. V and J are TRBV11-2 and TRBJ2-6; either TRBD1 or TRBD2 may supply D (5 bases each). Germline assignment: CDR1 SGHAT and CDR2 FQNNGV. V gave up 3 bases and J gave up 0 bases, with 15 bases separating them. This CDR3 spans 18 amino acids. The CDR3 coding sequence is TGTGCCAGCAGCTTCCGGGACGACGGGTTCTCTGGGGCCAACGTCCTGACTTTC. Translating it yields CASSFRDDGFSGANVLTF.

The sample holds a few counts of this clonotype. CDR3 protein: CASRADGSNTEAFF. CDR3 in DNA: TGTGCCAGCAGGGCAGACGGATCGAACACTGAAGCTTTCTTT. V gene TRBV12-3 or TRBV12-4 combines with J gene TRBJ1-1; no clear D. The CDR3 has 14 amino acids. Trimming removed 6 bases from V and 1 base from J, with 12 bases in between.

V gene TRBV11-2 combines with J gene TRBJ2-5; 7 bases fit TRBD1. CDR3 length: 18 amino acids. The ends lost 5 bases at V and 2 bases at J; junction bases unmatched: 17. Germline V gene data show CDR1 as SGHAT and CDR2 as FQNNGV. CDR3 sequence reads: CASSGAASAGGPQETQYF. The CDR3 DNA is TGTGCCAGCAGCGGCGCTGCGTCGGCAGGGGGTCCTCAAGAGACCCAGTACTTC.

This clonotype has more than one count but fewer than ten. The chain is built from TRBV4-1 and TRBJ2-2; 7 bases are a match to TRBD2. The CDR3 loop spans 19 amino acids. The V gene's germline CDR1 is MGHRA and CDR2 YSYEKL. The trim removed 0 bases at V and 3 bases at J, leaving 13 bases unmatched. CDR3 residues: CASSQEGGVGRMDTGELFF. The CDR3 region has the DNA TGCGCCAGCAGCCAAGAGGGGGGGGTCGGCAGAATGGACACCGGGGAGCTGTTTTTT.